The 25 T cell receptor beta chains given below trace back to one sample, sequenced in a study of blood T cell repertoires in COVID-19. Repertoires were generated with immunoSEQ multiplex PCR, while TCRdb's copy carries only in-frame clones and drops some. The table shows about 150,000 clones, with around 87% occurring only once. The specimen was peripheral blood. The receptors were sampled from a woman aged 40 to 50 with acute or convalescent COVID-19.

V usage is TRBV9 and J usage is TRBJ2-1, with a tentative D call TRBD1 (5 bases). V was trimmed by 3 bases and J by 4 bases, leaving 8 bases between them. Per germline, CDR1 SGDLS and CDR2 YYNGEE. This CDR3 is built from 13 residues. This CDR3 reads CASSGDSYNEQFF. CDR3 coding DNA: TGTGCCAGCAGCGGTGACAGTTACAATGAGCAGTTCTTC. Using reference TRBV9 and TRBJ2-1 for the parts outside the CDR3, the full variable domain is DSGVTQTPKHLITATGQRVTLRCSPRSGDLSVYWYQQSLDQGLQFLIQYYNGEERAKGNILERFSAQQFPDLHSELNLSSLELGDSALYFCASSGDSYNEQFFGPGTRLTVL.

There are many counts of this clone. The chain links TRBV6-5 to TRBJ1-4; the match to TRBD1 covers 7 bases. CDR1 MNHEY and CDR2 SVGAGI come from the germline V gene. V dropped 6 bases and J dropped 8; count of bases not matched to a gene: 6. This CDR3 is built from 13 residues. Here the CDR3 DNA reads TGTGCCAGCAGGAAGGGGGCGCGAGAAAAACTGTTTTTT. Amino acids: CASRKGAREKLFF.

V usage is TRBV5-8 and J usage is TRBJ2-3; D is unresolved. The CDR3 covers 13 residues. The V gene lost 0 bases and the J gene lost 3 bases, with 5 bases spanning the gap. Germline values: CDR1 SGHTS, CDR2 YDEGEE. CDR3 nucleotides: TGTGCCAGCAGCTTGGTCCATACAGATACGCAGTATTTT. Its translation is CASSLVHTDTQYF.

DNA of the CDR3: TGTGCCACCAGCCAGACAGGGGGCCGTTTTAATGAGCAGTACTTC. This sequence encodes CATSQTGGRFNEQYF. The J gene is TRBJ2-7, the V gene TRBV24-1; TRBD1 agrees at 10 bases. J gave up 7 bases and V 7 bases, and 12 bases lay outside the gene matches. Germline CDR1 is KGHDR and CDR2 is SFDVKD. CDR3 length: 15 residues.

Here the CDR3 reads CASSQGGRNNQPQHF. DNA of the CDR3: TGTGCCAGCAGCCAAGGAGGGCGGAACAATCAGCCCCAGCATTTT. The V and J genes are TRBV3-1 (or the pseudogene TRBV3-2) and TRBJ1-5; D gene ambiguous. The germline CDR1 and CDR2 sequences are LGHDT and YNNKEL (reference sequence). The CDR3 totals 15 residues. The V end lost 1 base, the J end lost 3 bases, and 10 bases lay between the germline ends.

This rearrangement joins TRBV2 to TRBJ2-7; D is unclear. V gave up 2 bases and J gave up 3 bases, with 17 bases separating them. The CDR3 has 16 amino acids. The V gene's germline CDR1 is SNHLY and CDR2 FYNNEI. The CDR3 sequence is CASSELQYFVSYEQYF. In nucleotides, the CDR3 is TGTGCCAGCAGTGAATTACAGTATTTCGTAAGCTACGAGCAGTACTTC.

The genes are TRBV4-1 and TRBJ2-2, with D possibly matching TRBD1 (6 bases). The CDR3 length is 16 residues. Germline V gene data show CDR1 as MGHRA and CDR2 as YSYEKL. The V end was cut by 5 bases, the J end by 2 bases, with 15 bases between. The CDR3 nucleotides read TGCGCCAGCAGCAGTACTTGGACAGATAACACCGGGGAGCTGTTTTTT. Protein: CASSSTWTDNTGELFF.

The chain recombines TRBV3-1 (or the pseudogene TRBV3-2) with TRBJ2-3; D ambiguous. V was clipped by 1 base and J by 1 base, with 6 bases between them. This CDR3 is 14 amino acids long. The germline V gene has CDR1 LGHDT and CDR2 YNNKEL (reference sequence). Here the CDR3 DNA reads TGTGCCAGCAGCCAAGCTCCGGGCACAGATACGCAGTATTTT. It translates to CASSQAPGTDTQYF.

V gene TRBV11-2 combines with J gene TRBJ2-3; a possible D gene is TRBD2 (5 bases). Trimming left V 5 bases short and J 0 bases short, with 9 bases between. Per the germline V gene, CDR1 is SGHAT and CDR2 is FQNNGV. This CDR3 is built from 14 residues. The DNA of the CDR3 is TGTGCCAGCAGCCCGAGGGTCAGCACAGATACGCAGTATTTT. It encodes CASSPRVSTDTQYF. Based on the CDR3 plus reference TRBV11-2 and TRBJ2-3, the full variable domain is EAGVAQSPRYKIIEKRQSVAFWCNPISGHATLYWYQQILGQGPKLLIQFQNNGVVDDSQLPKDRFSAERLKGVDSTLKIQPAKLEDSAVYLCASSPRVSTDTQYFGPGTRLTVL.

This chain joins TRBV19 and TRBJ2-5, with TRBD2 matching over 9 bases. The germline CDR1 and CDR2 sequences are LNHDA and SQIVND (reference sequence). The V gene end was trimmed by 5 bases and the J gene end by 2 bases; junction bases not matched to a gene: 6. This CDR3 spans 15 amino acids. The CDR3 nucleotides read TGTGCCAGTAGTTCACTAGCGGGCCAGCAAGAGACCCAGTACTTC. Amino acids: CASSSLAGQQETQYF.

This sequence joins TRBV5-5 and TRBJ2-5; 14 nucleotides align to TRBD2. There are 19 residues in the CDR3. V was pared by 0 bases and J by 7 bases, with 14 bases of the junction left unmatched. The germline CDR1 and CDR2 sequences are SGHKS and YYEKEE (reference sequence). CDR3 DNA: TGTGCCAGCAGCTTGGTCCCAGGTCTCTCGACTAGCGGGAGGGGGACCCAGTACTTC. Translation gives CASSLVPGLSTSGRGTQYF.

The V and J genes are TRBV6-5 and TRBJ1-1; D may be TRBD1 (5 bases). This CDR3 has 14 residues. From germline, CDR1 is MNHEY and CDR2 SVGAGI. V lost 2 bases and J 8 bases, leaving 15 bases between the germline ends. The CDR3 loop reads CASSYHLSGPEAFF. CDR3 in DNA: TGTGCCAGCAGTTACCATCTCTCAGGGCCGGAAGCTTTCTTT.

This clone was counted only a few times. The chain uses TRBV6-5 and TRBJ2-3; the D gene is possibly TRBD1 (5 bases). Between the trimmed V and J ends, which lost 7 bases and 3 bases, there was a span of 17 bases. Germline CDR1 and CDR2: MNHEY and SVGAGI. The CDR3 is made up of 15 amino acids. The CDR3: CASTAWGAPTDTQYF. The CDR3 coding sequence is TGTGCCAGCACCGCTTGGGGCGCTCCAACAGATACGCAGTATTTT.

The rearrangement joins TRBV28 to TRBJ2-7; 8 bases map to TRBD2. V lost 4 bases and J lost 4; bases outside the gene matches: 6. This CDR3 has 14 residues. Germline V gene sequence: CDR1 MDHEN, CDR2 SYDVKM. In DNA form, the CDR3 reads TGTGCCAGCAGTTCGACGGGGGGGAAGTACGAGCAGTACTTC. This encodes CASSSTGGKYEQYF.

This chain connects TRBV11-2 to TRBJ2-1, with D hard to call. Germline V CDR1 and CDR2: SGHAT, FQNNGV. V lost 5 bases and J lost 0, with 11 bases in between. The CDR3 runs 15 residues. In DNA, the CDR3 is TGTGCCAGCAGCACTCTAGTCGGCTCCTACAATGAGCAGTTCTTC. Amino acid sequence: CASSTLVGSYNEQFF.

The chain has TRBV9 and TRBJ2-2, with TRBD2 as a possible D gene (5 bases). Trimming took 6 bases from V and 6 from J, leaving 9 bases between them. CDR3 length: 12 residues. Germline lookup yields CDR1 SGDLS and CDR2 YYNGEE. The CDR3 coding sequence is TGTGCCAGCAAGGGAGACTCCGGGGAGCTGTTTTTT. Translation: CASKGDSGELFF.

This chain links TRBV18 with TRBJ1-3; 8 bases are shared with TRBD1. The CDR3 is 16 residues long. Trimming removed 5 bases from V and 0 bases from J; junction bases left unmatched: 6. Per germline, CDR1 KGHSH and CDR2 LQKENI. CDR3 sequence (DNA): TGTGCCAGCTCATCACAGACAGGGGACTCTGGAAACACCATATATTTT. This translates into CASSSQTGDSGNTIYF.

This chain joins TRBV3-1 (or the pseudogene TRBV3-2) and TRBJ1-2; 9 bases fit TRBD1. J was trimmed by 5 bases and V by 6 bases; bases with no gene match: 4. The CDR3 has 13 residues. Germline V gene data show CDR1 as LGHDT and CDR2 as YNNKEL (reference sequence). Here the CDR3 DNA reads TGTGCCAGCAGAGAGGACAGGGGTTATGGCTACACCTTC. Protein: CASREDRGYGYTF.

The chain is built from TRBV19 and TRBJ1-1; a weak D match, TRBD1 (5 bases). Germline V gives CDR1 LNHDA, CDR2 SQIVND (reference sequence). This CDR3 region has 15 residues. Trimming took 6 bases from V and 3 from J, leaving 17 bases between them. DNA for the CDR3: TGTGCCAGTAGCAGCCCCCCGGACATGGACACTGAAGCTTTCTTT. Translating gives CASSSPPDMDTEAFF.

The count of this clone is one. V usage is TRBV27 and J usage is TRBJ2-7, with D perhaps matching TRBD1 (6 bases). Trimming cost V 3 bases and J 5 bases, with 11 bases left between them. CDR3 length: 13 residues. CDR1 and CDR2 (germline): MNHEY, SMNVEV (reference sequence). DNA of the CDR3: TGTGCCAGCAGTTTGGGTCAGGGGAACGAGCAGTACTTC. Amino acids: CASSLGQGNEQYF.

The rearrangement uses TRBV2 and TRBJ2-4; tentatively, D is TRBD1 (6 bases). This CDR3 spans 11 amino acids. V lost 6 bases and J lost 12, with 12 bases in between. The V gene's germline CDR1 is SNHLY and CDR2 FYNNEI. DNA of the CDR3: TGTGCCAGCAGATGGACAGAGCCTCAGTACTTC. Translation gives CASRWTEPQYF.

This clone was observed a few times. The rearrangement uses TRBV2 and TRBJ1-5; the D is unclear. CDR3 length: 14 amino acids. Trimming left V 5 bases short and J 0 bases short, with 8 bases between. The germline gives CDR1 SNHLY, CDR2 FYNNEI. For the CDR3, the DNA is TGTGCCAGCAGTTCCCGTTATAGCAATCAGCCCCAGCATTTT. Protein: CASSSRYSNQPQHF.

For this clone: At one end the junction does not follow the germline gene, possibly because of a read error. V usage is TRBV4-1 and J usage is TRBJ2-1; 7 bases match TRBD1. Germline values: CDR1 MGHRA, CDR2 YSYEKL. CDR3 length equals 12 residues. Written as DNA, the CDR3 is TGCGCCAGCAGCGAACCGACAGGGCTCTCAATCTTC. This gives the protein CASSEPTGLSIF.

The V gene is TRBV9, the J gene TRBJ1-3; D call uncertain. Looked up from germline, CDR1 is SGDLS and CDR2 is YYNGEE. The CDR3 contains 17 residues. The V and J ends lost 0 bases and 7 bases respectively, with 20 bases between them. The CDR3 loop is CASSVDVKGPSGNTIYF. The CDR3, as DNA: TGTGCCAGCAGCGTAGACGTGAAGGGCCCCTCGGGGAACACCATATATTTT.

Only one count was recorded for this clone. The chain links TRBV5-6 to TRBJ2-1; 8 nucleotides line up with TRBD1. J lost 9 bases, V lost 4 bases, and 12 bases had no gene match. There are 15 residues in the CDR3. The germline CDR1 and CDR2 sequences are SGHDT and YYEEEE. The CDR3 DNA reads TGTGCCAGCAGCCTAGGACAGGGTTCGGGTACTGAGCAGTTCTTC. This translates into CASSLGQGSGTEQFF.